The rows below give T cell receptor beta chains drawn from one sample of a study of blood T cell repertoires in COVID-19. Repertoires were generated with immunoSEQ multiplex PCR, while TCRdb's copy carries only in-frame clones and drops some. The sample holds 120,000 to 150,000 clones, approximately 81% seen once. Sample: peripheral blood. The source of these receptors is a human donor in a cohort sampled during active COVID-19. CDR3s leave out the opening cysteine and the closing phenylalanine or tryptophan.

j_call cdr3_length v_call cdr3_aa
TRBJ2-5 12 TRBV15 ATSRGDSQETQY
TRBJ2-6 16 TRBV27 ASTPRGGSVAGANVLT
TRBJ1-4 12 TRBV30 AWSVGQGPEKLF
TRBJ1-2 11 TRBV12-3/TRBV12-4 ASRAGTGSGYT
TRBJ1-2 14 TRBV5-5 ASSFRLGQGTYGYT
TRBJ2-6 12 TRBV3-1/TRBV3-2 ASSPSSGANVLT
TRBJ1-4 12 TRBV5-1 ASRGQGAVEKLF
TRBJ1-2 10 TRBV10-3 AISGTGAGYT
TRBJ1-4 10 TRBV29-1 SVARGHEKLF
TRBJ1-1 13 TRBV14 ASSLLGQANTEAF
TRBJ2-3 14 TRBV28 ASSPQGGEVRDTQY
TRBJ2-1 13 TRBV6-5 ASSYKGAGGNEQF
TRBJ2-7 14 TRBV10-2 ASKPPTSGGSYEQY
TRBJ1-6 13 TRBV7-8 ASSLAPGFNSPLH
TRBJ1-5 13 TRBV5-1 ASSPWGGSDQPQH
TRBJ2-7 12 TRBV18 ASSPRTGGYEQY
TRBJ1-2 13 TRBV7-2 ASSLYWTGSGGYT
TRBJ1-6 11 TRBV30 AWSLTGLSPLH
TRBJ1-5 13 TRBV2 ASSELAGGGQPQH
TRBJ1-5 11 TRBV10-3 ATTGAGNQPQH
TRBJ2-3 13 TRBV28 ASTGRGSPRDTQY
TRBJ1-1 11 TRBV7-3 ASSFRGRTEAF
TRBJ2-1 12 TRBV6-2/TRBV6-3 ASSGAGMFNEQF
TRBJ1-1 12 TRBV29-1 SVGSGRTLTEAF
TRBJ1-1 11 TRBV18 ASQQDMNTEAF
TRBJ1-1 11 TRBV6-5 ASSQGRNTEAF
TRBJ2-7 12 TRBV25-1 ASSEGGTTYEQY
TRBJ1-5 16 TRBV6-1 ASSEALGQLYSNQPQH
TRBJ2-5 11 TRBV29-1 SVERTAGETQY
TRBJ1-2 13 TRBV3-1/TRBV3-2 ASSPETGYHYGYT